This T cell receptor beta chain was sequenced for a study of beta chain features in type 1 diabetes. The study, taken as a whole, reports: It was among patients, rather than healthy donors, that naive, central memory and Treg TCRB repertoires appeared more similar.

About this clone: Antigen: not known.

Trimming left V 6 bases short and J 10 bases short, with 16 bases between. CDR3 length equals 14 residues. Germline V lookup: CDR1 MNHNY, CDR2 SVGAGI (reference sequence). The study reverse transcribed the entire isolated RNA, so it sequenced expressed TCRB transcripts. Only in-frame clones appear in the TCRdb table, and some are missing; sequencing was by immunoSEQ multiplex PCR. The repertoire holds a few hundred thousand clones, with about 14% as singletons. This receptor was taken from a man aged 25 to 40 in good health. The sample comprised naive CD4+ T cells from blood. The chain couples TRBV6-6 to TRBJ1-6; D is unclear. This CDR3 is CASSQPRNRSPLHF. Written as DNA, the CDR3 is TGTGCCAGCAGCCAACCCAGGAACCGGTCACCCCTCCACTTT.